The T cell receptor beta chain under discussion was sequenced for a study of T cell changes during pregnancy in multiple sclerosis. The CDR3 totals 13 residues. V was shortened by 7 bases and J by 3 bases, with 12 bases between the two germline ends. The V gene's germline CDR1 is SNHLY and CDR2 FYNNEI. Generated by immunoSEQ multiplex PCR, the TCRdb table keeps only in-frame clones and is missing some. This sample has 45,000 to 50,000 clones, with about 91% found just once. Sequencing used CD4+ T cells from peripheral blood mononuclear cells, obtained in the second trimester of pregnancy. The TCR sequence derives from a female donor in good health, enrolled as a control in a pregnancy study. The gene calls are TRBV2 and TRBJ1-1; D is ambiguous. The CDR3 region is CASIGFVDTEAFF. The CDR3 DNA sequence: TGTGCCAGCATCGGTTTCGTGGACACTGAAGCTTTCTTT. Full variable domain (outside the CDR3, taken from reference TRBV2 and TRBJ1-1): EPEVTQTPSHQVTQMGQEVILRCVPISNHLYFYWYRQILGQKVEFLVSFYNNEISEKSEIFDDQFSVERPDGSNFTLKIRSTKLEDSAMYFCASIGFVDTEAFFGQGTRLTVV.